This T cell receptor (beta chain) was documented in a study of graft-versus-host responses after intestinal transplantation. At the level of the study: Recipients got multivisceral, liver-intestinal, or isolated intestinal transplants. Recipients uniformly received anti-thymocyte globulin induction, followed by tacrolimus and steroids for 2 to 4 years.

Trimming pared 4 bases from V and 6 bases from J, leaving 12 bases between. Germline values: CDR1 MNHNS, CDR2 SASEGT. CDR3 length equals 14 residues. TCRdb's copy holds only in-frame clones and misses some; the assay was immunoSEQ multiplex PCR. The repertoire holds over 75,000 clones, with roughly 83% as singletons. On this clone: Its antigen is not identified.

General study points: Patients with graft-donor T cell macrochimerism had high graft-versus-host to host-versus-graft clonal ratios in allografts. GvH clones turned up in recipient marrow; some had shown up first in ileum or blood.

This clonotype originated in a human patient who received an intestinal transplant, so some T cells may come from the graft donor. This material consisted of PBMCs, taken 255 days after intestinal transplant. V usage is TRBV6-1 and J usage is TRBJ1-4; D is possibly TRBD1 (6 bases). CDR3 coding DNA: TGTGCCAGCAGTGGAGGAGGGGGGTATGAAAAACTGTTTTTT. It yields the protein CASSGGGGYEKLFF.